This is a list of T cell receptor beta chains from one sample in a study of shared clonotypes between healthy human individuals. TCRdb keeps only in-frame clones here, not all; method: immunoSEQ multiplex PCR. The table lists hundreds of thousands of clones, 74% of them singletons, with approximately 1.6% in the top ten. The material sequenced was memory CD4+ T cells sorted from blood. Receptors were obtained from a woman aged 25 to 45 in good health. The CDR3 runs from the conserved cysteine through the conserved F or W. D genes are given only for firm matches. The listing skips clone size in some rows; elsewhere it reads once, few, many or a size class.

J gene,D gene,clone size,V gene,CDR3 DNA,CDR3 protein
TRBJ1-4,TRBD1,few,TRBV25-1,TGTGCCAGCAGTCCAGGGACAGGCCAAACCCCCGAAAAACTGTTTTTT,CASSPGTGQTPEKLFF
TRBJ2-3,NA,NA,TRBV10-2,TGCGCCAGCAGTGCGGATACGCAGTATTTT,CASSADTQYF
TRBJ2-1,NA,NA,TRBV18,TGTGCCAGCTCACCGTCTAGGGCCTATAGTAGTGAGCAGTTCTTC,CASSPSRAYSSEQFF
TRBJ1-3,NA,once,TRBV10-2,TGCGCCAGCAGTGTAAGGGGCAACTCTGGAAACACCATATATTTT,CASSVRGNSGNTIYF
TRBJ1-1,NA,few,TRBV5-1,TGCGCCAGCAGCTTCGAATCCCGGGGGACTGAAGCTTTCTTT,CASSFESRGTEAFF
TRBJ2-1,TRBD1,NA,TRBV5-4,TGTGCCAGCAGCTTGAACAGGGGAGAGTACAATGAGCAGTTCTTC,CASSLNRGEYNEQFF
TRBJ2-5,NA,NA,TRBV5-4,TGTGCCAGCAGCTTGTCCAGGCGTCAAGAGACCCAGTACTTC,CASSLSRRQETQYF
TRBJ2-3,TRBD2,few,TRBV30,TGTGCCTGGAGGCCCGGCGTTAGCGGGAGGGCCTCCGCAGATACGCAGTATTTT,CAWRPGVSGRASADTQYF
TRBJ2-5,NA,NA,TRBV29-1,TGCAGCGTTGAAACGCTAACGTGGGTAGCGGCTACCCAAGAGACCCAGTACTTC,CSVETLTWVAATQETQYF
TRBJ2-2,NA,NA,TRBV2,TGTGCCAGCAGGCCCGTTATGACCGGGGAGCTGTTTTTT,CASRPVMTGELFF
TRBJ2-7,NA,NA,TRBV6-1,TGTGCCAGCAGTACGGGACTGAGTACCTACGAGCAGTACTTC,CASSTGLSTYEQYF
TRBJ2-7,NA,once,TRBV5-5,TGTGCCAGCAGACCGGTCGGCAGGCCCTACGAGCAGTACTTC,CASRPVGRPYEQYF
TRBJ2-7,NA,NA,TRBV19,TGTGCCAGTAGTCCTACCGGGAGAAACTACGAGCAGTACTTC,CASSPTGRNYEQYF
TRBJ1-2,NA,NA,TRBV19,TGTGCCAGTAGTACCTCCGGACACGAGACTCATGGCTACACCTTC,CASSTSGHETHGYTF
TRBJ2-2,NA,NA,TRBV14,TGTGCCAGCAGCCATCGGTTTACCGGGGAGCTGTTTTTT,CASSHRFTGELFF
TRBJ2-7,NA,NA,TRBV7-2,TGTGCCAGCAGCCAATCGCTAGCGACCAGCGAGCAGTACTTC,CASSQSLATSEQYF
TRBJ2-3,TRBD2,NA,TRBV6-5,TGTGCCAGCAGCCAGGGACTAGCGGGAGGAGATACGCAGTATTTT,CASSQGLAGGDTQYF
TRBJ2-1,NA,NA,TRBV19,TGTGCCAGTAGTATAGACACTTCCTTTACCTACAATGAGCAGTTCTTC,CASSIDTSFTYNEQFF
TRBJ1-2,NA,NA,TRBV6-4,TGTGCCAGCAGTGACTCGGGGGGTCCCAACTATGGCTACACCTTC,CASSDSGGPNYGYTF
TRBJ2-5,NA,NA,TRBV11-1,TGTGCCAGCAGCTTAGCGGTCGTGGCGGTGACCCAGTACTTC,CASSLAVVAVTQYF
TRBJ2-7,NA,few,TRBV30,TGTGCCTGGAGTGTGTATAGTTACGAGCAGTACTTC,CAWSVYSYEQYF
TRBJ1-1,NA,many,TRBV6-1,TGTGCCAGCAGTGAATCCCGGACTGAAGCTTTCTTT,CASSESRTEAFF
TRBJ2-4,NA,few,TRBV2,TGTGCCAGCAGTTCTTGGGGGGCCAAAAACATTCAGTACTTC,CASSSWGAKNIQYF
TRBJ2-2,NA,few,TRBV9,TGTGCCAGCAGCGCTACTAGACTAGCCGGGGAGCTGTTTTTT,CASSATRLAGELFF
TRBJ2-7,NA,NA,TRBV10-2,TGCGCCAGCAGTGAGAGGCGGAGCTCCTACGAGCAGTACTTC,CASSERRSSYEQYF
TRBJ1-1,TRBD1,NA,TRBV2,TGTGCCAGCAGGGCTACAGGGGGGGCGGAAGCTTTCTTT,CASRATGGAEAFF
TRBJ1-1,NA,many,TRBV2,TGTGCCAGCAGTGCAATTGGGGCTTGGAACACTGAAGCTTTCTTT,CASSAIGAWNTEAFF
TRBJ2-3,NA,NA,TRBV5-4,TGTGCCAGCAGCCCCTGGGCTAGCGCAGATACGCAGTATTTT,CASSPWASADTQYF
TRBJ2-6,NA,NA,TRBV11-2,TGTGCCAGCGTCGGGATCGGATCTGGGGCCAACGTCCTGACTTTC,CASVGIGSGANVLTF
TRBJ1-2,NA,few,TRBV6-5,TGTGCCAGCAGTTACTCGCCCGAAAGAGGCTACACCTTC,CASSYSPERGYTF
TRBJ2-1,TRBD2,NA,TRBV2,TGTGCCAGCAGCCCGTTAGCGGGAGGGCCCTCTGAGCAGTTCTTC,CASSPLAGGPSEQFF
TRBJ2-7,TRBD2,many,TRBV10-3,TGTGCCATCAGGAAGACTAGCGGGGGGTACGAGCAGTACTTC,CAIRKTSGGYEQYF
TRBJ1-1,NA,NA,TRBV28,TGTGCCAGCAGTTTATCGACAGCGACTTTCTTT,CASSLSTATFF
TRBJ2-7,TRBD2,NA,TRBV2,TGTGCCAGCAGTGGGGAGGTGGCGGGGCGGGAGCTCTACGAGCAGTACTTC,CASSGEVAGRELYEQYF
TRBJ1-5,NA,NA,TRBV19,TGTGCCAGTAGTTCGCCGGCAGGGGTCCGTCAGCCCCAGCATTTT,CASSSPAGVRQPQHF
TRBJ2-1,TRBD2,few,TRBV7-2,TGTGCCAGCAGCTTATTGGGACTAGCGCTAAAGTACAATGAGCAGTTCTTC,CASSLLGLALKYNEQFF
TRBJ1-4,NA,NA,TRBV4-1,TGCGCCAGCAGCCAACCCGCAACTAATGAAAAACTGTTTTTT,CASSQPATNEKLFF
TRBJ1-2,NA,NA,TRBV27,TGTGCCAGCAGTTCGGGGATGTTTGAAGGCTACACCTTC,CASSSGMFEGYTF
TRBJ2-1,TRBD2,NA,TRBV14,TGTGCCAGCAGCCAACTAGCGGAGTCCCCCCCCAATGAGCAGTTCTTC,CASSQLAESPPNEQFF
TRBJ2-5,NA,NA,TRBV5-1,TGCGCCAGCAGCTTGGACGTTGGAGAGACCCAGTACTTC,CASSLDVGETQYF
TRBJ2-1,TRBD2,once,TRBV7-9,TGTGCCAGCAGCTTAGGATCTAGCGGGAGCTCCTACAATGAGCAGTTCTTC,CASSLGSSGSSYNEQFF
TRBJ1-5,NA,NA,TRBV28,TGTGCCAGTATGGAGGGAAGGAAGCAGCCCCAGCATTTT,CASMEGRKQPQHF
TRBJ1-2,NA,NA,TRBV28,TGTGCCAGCACCCAGAGGAACTATGGCTACACCTTC,CASTQRNYGYTF
TRBJ2-3,NA,NA,TRBV29-1,TGCAGCCCCGGGAACGGGCGAGATACGCAGTATTTT,CSPGNGRDTQYF
TRBJ1-5,TRBD1,NA,TRBV11-2,TGTGCCAGCAGCTTAGGGAAGGGGGCACTTGGCAATCAGCCCCAGCATTTT,CASSLGKGALGNQPQHF
TRBJ1-1,TRBD1,NA,TRBV6-1,TGTGCCAGCTGCTCAACAGGGGCCACTGAAGCTTTCTTT,CASCSTGATEAFF
TRBJ2-3,NA,NA,TRBV2,TGTGCCAGCAGTGGCGGAGGGAGCTTGACAGATACGCAGTATTTT,CASSGGGSLTDTQYF
TRBJ1-1,TRBD1,NA,TRBV4-1,TGCGCCAGCAGCAAATTTAAAGGGGGCACGAACACTGAAGCTTTCTTT,CASSKFKGGTNTEAFF
TRBJ2-7,TRBD2,NA,TRBV5-4,TGTGCCAGCAGCCCGGGACTAGTTTCTGCCTACGAGCAGTACTTC,CASSPGLVSAYEQYF
TRBJ2-7,TRBD1,few,TRBV25-1,TGTGCCAGCAGTGACGGACAGGGAGGATCCTACGAGCAGTACTTC,CASSDGQGGSYEQYF
TRBJ2-7,NA,NA,TRBV25-1,TGTGCCAGCAGACCCCAGGGTCCCACCTACGAGCAGTACTTC,CASRPQGPTYEQYF